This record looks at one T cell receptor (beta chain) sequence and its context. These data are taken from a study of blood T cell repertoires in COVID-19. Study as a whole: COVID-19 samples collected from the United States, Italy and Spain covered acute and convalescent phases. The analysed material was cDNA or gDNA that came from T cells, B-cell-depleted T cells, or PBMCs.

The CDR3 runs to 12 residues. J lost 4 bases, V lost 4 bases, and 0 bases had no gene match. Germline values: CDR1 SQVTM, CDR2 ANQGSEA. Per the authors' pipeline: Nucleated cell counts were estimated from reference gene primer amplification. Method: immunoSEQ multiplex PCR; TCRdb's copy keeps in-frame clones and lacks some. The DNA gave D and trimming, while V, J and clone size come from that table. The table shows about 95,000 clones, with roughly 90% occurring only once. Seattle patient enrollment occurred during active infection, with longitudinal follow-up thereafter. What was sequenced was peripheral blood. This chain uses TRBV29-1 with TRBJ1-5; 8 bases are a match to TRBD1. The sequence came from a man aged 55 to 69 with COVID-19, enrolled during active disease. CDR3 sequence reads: CSVGQGNQPQHF. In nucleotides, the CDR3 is TGCAGCGTTGGACAGGGGAATCAGCCCCAGCATTTT. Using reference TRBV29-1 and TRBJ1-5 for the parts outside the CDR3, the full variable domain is SAVISQKPSRDICQRGTSLTIQCQVDSQVTMMFWYRQQPGQSLTLIATANQGSEATYESGFVIDKFPISRPNLTFSTLTVSNMSPEDSSIYLCSVGQGNQPQHFGDGTRLSIL.